The sample holds many counts of the clone carrying this T cell receptor (beta chain). The sample comes from a study of early T cells in non-severe SARS-CoV-2 infection. The library protocol tagged individual cDNA molecules with unique molecular identifiers. Via MiXCR, TCRdb re-called the 5' RACE reads, giving one row per CDR3 protein. The sample gives about 52,000 distinct CDR3 sequences, roughly 6.2% of which show up once; 3.5% to 4% is in the top ten. Trimming removed 5 bases from V and 3 bases from J, with 13 bases in between. The CDR3 contains 14 residues. This TCR was recovered from an adult who was a healthcare worker with PCR-confirmed SARS-CoV-2 infection or an uninfected control (not recorded which). Sequencing was done on a sample of whole blood. The chain employs TRBV12-3 or TRBV12-4 and TRBJ1-2, with D unresolved. CDR3 coding DNA: TGTGCCAGCAGTCCCGGACCGGCATACTATGGCTACACCTTC. This translates into CASSPGPAYYGYTF.